The next 6 T cell receptor beta chains were all read from a single sample in a study of shared clonotypes between healthy human individuals. TCRdb keeps only in-frame clones here, not all; method: immunoSEQ multiplex PCR. The profile shows over a million clones, around 74% of them singletons. The material sequenced was memory CD4+ T cells sorted from blood. This sample's subset: CD45RA-negative fraction. The origin of the receptors is a man aged 18 to 29 in good health.

Ten or more counts support this clone. CDR3 sequence reads: CSVEPGTGGKETQYF. The CDR3 nucleotides read TGCAGCGTTGAACCCGGGACAGGGGGGAAAGAGACCCAGTACTTC. The chain is built from TRBV29-1 and TRBJ2-5; TRBD1 matches 11 bases. V lost 2 bases to trimming and J lost 3 bases; unmatched junction nucleotides: 5. The CDR3 runs to 15 residues. CDR1 and CDR2 (germline): SQVTM, ANQGSEA.

This clone was found a few times. The chain joins TRBV2 to TRBJ1-1; D unclear. Germline assignment: CDR1 SNHLY and CDR2 FYNNEI. The germline V and J ends were trimmed by 4 bases and 1 base, with 13 bases remaining between them. This CDR3 region has 15 residues. The CDR3 DNA sequence: TGTGCCAGCAGTGTCTTGGCTTCGGGGAACACTGAAGCTTTCTTT. Translating gives CASSVLASGNTEAFF.

This chain links TRBV5-4 with TRBJ2-7; 10 bases are a match to TRBD2. Germline CDR1 and CDR2: SGHNT and YYREEE (reference sequence). V trimming: 4 bases; J trimming: 6 bases; junction bases outside the gene matches: 4. The CDR3 runs to 13 residues. CDR3 sequence: CASSGGLASEQYF. As DNA, the CDR3 is TGTGCCAGCAGCGGGGGACTAGCGAGCGAGCAGTACTTC.

The chain has TRBV9 and TRBJ1-4; 9 bases agree with TRBD1. Germline values: CDR1 SGDLS, CDR2 YYNGEE. This CDR3 is 15 amino acids long. Trimming took 3 bases from V and 5 from J; bases not matched to a gene: 5. In DNA form, the CDR3 reads TGTGCCAGCAGCGGGTTGGGGACAGGGAATGAAAAACTGTTTTTT. Its translation: CASSGLGTGNEKLFF.

Only a few counts were recorded for this clone. The rearrangement uses TRBV19 and TRBJ1-5, with no clear D. The CDR3 is 13 residues long. Germline V gives CDR1 LNHDA, CDR2 SQIVND (reference sequence). V dropped 5 bases and J dropped 6 bases, with 11 bases sitting between them. The CDR3: CASSSSWVQPQHF. The CDR3 DNA is TGTGCCAGTAGTTCGAGTTGGGTTCAGCCCCAGCATTTT. Full variable domain (remainder filled in from reference TRBV19 and TRBJ1-5): DGGITQSPKYLFRKEGQNVTLSCEQNLNHDAMYWYRQDPGQGLRLIYYSQIVNDFQKGDIAEGYSVSREKKESFPLTVTSAQKNPTAFYLCASSSSWVQPQHFGDGTRLSIL.

The J gene is TRBJ2-7, the V gene TRBV7-2; 12 bases map to TRBD2. After removal of 0 bases from V and 5 bases from J, the junction contained 8 bases not matched to a gene. CDR1 is SGHTA and CDR2 is FQGNSA in the germline V gene. This CDR3 is built from 17 residues. CDR3 DNA sequence: TGTGCCAGCAGCTTAGCCCCGGGACTAGCGGGTAACGACGAGCAGTACTTC. This codes for CASSLAPGLAGNDEQYF.